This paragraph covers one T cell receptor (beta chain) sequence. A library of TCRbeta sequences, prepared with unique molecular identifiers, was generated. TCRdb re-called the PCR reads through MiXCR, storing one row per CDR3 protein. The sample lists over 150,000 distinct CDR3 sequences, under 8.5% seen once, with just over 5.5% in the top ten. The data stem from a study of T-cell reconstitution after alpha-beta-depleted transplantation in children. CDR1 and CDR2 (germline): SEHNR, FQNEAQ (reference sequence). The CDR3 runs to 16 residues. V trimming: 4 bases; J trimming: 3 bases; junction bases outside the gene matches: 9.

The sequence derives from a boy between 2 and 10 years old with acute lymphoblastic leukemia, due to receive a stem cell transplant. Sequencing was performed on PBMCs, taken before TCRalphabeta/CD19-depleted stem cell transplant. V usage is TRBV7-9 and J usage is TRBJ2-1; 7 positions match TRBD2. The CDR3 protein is CASSYKAGNRYNEQFF. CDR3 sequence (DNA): TGTGCCAGCAGCTACAAAGCGGGAAATCGCTACAATGAGCAGTTCTTC.